This T cell receptor beta chain derives from a study of blood T cell repertoires in COVID-19. At the level of the study: The United States, Italy and Spain were the sources of the acute and convalescent COVID-19 samples. PBMCs, B-cell-depleted T cells, or T cells provided the cDNA or gDNA that made up the material.

Germline V CDR1 and CDR2: MNHEY, SVGEGT. The CDR3 covers 16 residues. The trim removed 2 bases at V and 7 bases at J, leaving 10 bases unmatched. Libraries were prepared by immunoSEQ multiplex PCR; TCRdb keeps only in-frame clonotypes and omits some of them. The data hold 300,000 to 400,000 clones, with 85% to 90% observed a single time. Enrolled during active infection, Seattle patients were then followed longitudinally. Sequenced material: peripheral blood. The chain is built from TRBV6-2 or TRBV6-3 and TRBJ2-2; 7 positions agree with TRBD1. The TCR was taken from a woman younger than 45 with COVID-19, enrolled during active disease. The CDR3: CASSYLSTGVGGELFF. CDR3 DNA: TGTGCCAGCAGTTACCTGTCAACAGGGGTGGGCGGGGAGCTGTTTTTT.